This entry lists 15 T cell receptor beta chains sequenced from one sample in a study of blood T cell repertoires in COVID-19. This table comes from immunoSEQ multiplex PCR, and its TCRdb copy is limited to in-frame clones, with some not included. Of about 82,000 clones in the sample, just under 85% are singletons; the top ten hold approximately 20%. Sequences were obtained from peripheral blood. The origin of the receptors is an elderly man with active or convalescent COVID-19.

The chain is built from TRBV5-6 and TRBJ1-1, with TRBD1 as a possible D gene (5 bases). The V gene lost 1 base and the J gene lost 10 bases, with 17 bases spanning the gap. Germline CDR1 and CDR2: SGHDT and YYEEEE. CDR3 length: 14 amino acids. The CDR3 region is CASSLRGAPLGAFF. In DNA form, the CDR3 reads TGTGCCAGCAGCTTGCGCGGGGCTCCATTAGGAGCTTTCTTT. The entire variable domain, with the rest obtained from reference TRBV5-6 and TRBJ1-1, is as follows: DAGVTQSPTHLIKTRGQQVTLRCSPKSGHDTVSWYQQALGQGPQFIFQYYEEEERQRGNFPDRFSGHQFPNYSSELNVNALLLGDSALYLCASSLRGAPLGAFFGQGTRLTVV.

CDR3 nucleotide sequence: TGTGCCAGCAGCTCACTAGCGGGACGGGCCTACGAGCAGTACGTC. Translating it yields CASSSLAGRAYEQYV. The genes are TRBV5-5 and TRBJ2-7; 10 bases are shared with TRBD2. This CDR3 comprises 15 residues. Unmatched junction bases numbered 5, after V lost 3 bases and J lost 2 bases. Per the germline V gene, CDR1 is SGHKS and CDR2 is YYEKEE (reference sequence).

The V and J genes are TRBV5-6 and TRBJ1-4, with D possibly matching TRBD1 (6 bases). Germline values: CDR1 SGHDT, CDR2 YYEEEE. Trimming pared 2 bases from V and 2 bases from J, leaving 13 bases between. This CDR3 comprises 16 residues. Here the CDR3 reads CASSFRGAGTNEKLFF. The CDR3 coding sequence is TGTGCCAGCAGCTTTCGGGGGGCCGGGACTAATGAAAAACTGTTTTTT.

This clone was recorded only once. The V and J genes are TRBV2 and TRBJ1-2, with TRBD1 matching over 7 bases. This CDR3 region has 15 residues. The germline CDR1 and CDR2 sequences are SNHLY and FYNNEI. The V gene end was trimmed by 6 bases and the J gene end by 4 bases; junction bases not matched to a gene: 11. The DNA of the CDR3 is TGTGCCAGCAGGGACCGACAGGGTCGGATCTATGGCTACACCTTC. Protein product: CASRDRQGRIYGYTF.

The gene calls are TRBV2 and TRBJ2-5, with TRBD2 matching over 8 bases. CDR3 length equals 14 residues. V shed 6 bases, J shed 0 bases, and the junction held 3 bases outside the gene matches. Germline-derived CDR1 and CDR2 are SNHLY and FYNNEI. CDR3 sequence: CASRRGGNQETQYF. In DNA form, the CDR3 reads TGTGCCAGCAGACGGGGGGGAAACCAAGAGACCCAGTACTTC.

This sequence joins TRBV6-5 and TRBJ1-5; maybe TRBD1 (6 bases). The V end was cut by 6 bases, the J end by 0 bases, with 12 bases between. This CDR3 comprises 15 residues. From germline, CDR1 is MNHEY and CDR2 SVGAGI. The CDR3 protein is CASSPQGNSNQPQHF. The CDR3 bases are TGTGCCAGCAGCCCGCAGGGGAATAGCAATCAGCCCCAGCATTTT.

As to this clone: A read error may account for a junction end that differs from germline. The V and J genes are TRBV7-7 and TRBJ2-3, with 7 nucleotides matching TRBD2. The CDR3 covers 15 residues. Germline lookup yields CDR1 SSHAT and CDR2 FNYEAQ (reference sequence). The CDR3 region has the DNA TGTGCTAGCAGCTCGGCGGGACTATTCACAGATACGCAGTATTTT. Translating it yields CASSSAGLFTDTQYF.

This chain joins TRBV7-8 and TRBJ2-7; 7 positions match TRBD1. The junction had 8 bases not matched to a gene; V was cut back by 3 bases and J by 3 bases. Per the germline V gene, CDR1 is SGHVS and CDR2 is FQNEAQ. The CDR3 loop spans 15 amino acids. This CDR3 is CASSLGPTGDYEQYV. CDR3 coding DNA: TGTGCCAGCAGCTTGGGGCCAACAGGGGACTACGAGCAGTACGTC.

CDR3 sequence: CASSLTGGKTQYF. Here the CDR3 DNA reads TGTGCCAGCAGTTTAACAGGGGGAAAGACCCAGTACTTC. This rearrangement joins TRBV6-5 to TRBJ2-5; 8 nucleotides match TRBD1. V dropped 4 bases and J dropped 6; count of bases not matched to a gene: 4. The CDR3 extends over 13 amino acids. Germline-derived CDR1 and CDR2 are MNHEY and SVGAGI.

In nucleotides, the CDR3 is TGTGCCAGCTCACCCCCCGGGACAGAGGGGATTAATGAAAAACTGTTTTTT. Translated: CASSPPGTEGINEKLFF. The J gene is TRBJ1-4, the V gene TRBV18, with 7 positions matching TRBD1. CDR1 and CDR2 from the germline V gene are KGHSH and LQKENI. The ends lost 3 bases at V and 4 bases at J; junction bases unmatched: 11. The CDR3 covers 17 residues.

CDR3 region: CASSSLKRVDYNEQFF. CDR3 coding DNA: TGTGCCAGCAGCTCCCTTAAGAGGGTAGATTACAATGAGCAGTTCTTC. The genes are TRBV11-2 and TRBJ2-1; D perhaps matches TRBD2 (5 bases). V was shortened by 4 bases and J by 4 bases, with 17 bases between the two germline ends. The CDR3 runs to 16 residues. CDR1 and CDR2 (germline): SGHAT, FQNNGV.

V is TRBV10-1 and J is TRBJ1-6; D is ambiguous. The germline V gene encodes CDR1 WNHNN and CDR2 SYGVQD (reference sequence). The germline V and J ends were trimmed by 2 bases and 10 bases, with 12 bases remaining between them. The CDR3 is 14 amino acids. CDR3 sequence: CASSEDISASPLHF. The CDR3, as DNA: TGCGCCAGCAGTGAGGACATATCCGCCTCACCCCTCCACTTT.

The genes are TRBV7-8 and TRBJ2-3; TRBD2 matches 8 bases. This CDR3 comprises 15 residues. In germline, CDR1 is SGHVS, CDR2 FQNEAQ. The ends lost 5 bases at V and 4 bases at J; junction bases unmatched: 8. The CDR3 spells CASSPRGGPPDTQYF. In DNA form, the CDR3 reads TGTGCCAGCAGCCCCCGCGGGGGGCCCCCAGATACGCAGTATTTT. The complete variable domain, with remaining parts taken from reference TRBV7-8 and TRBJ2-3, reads GAGVSQSPRYKVAKRGQDVALRCDPISGHVSLFWYQQALGQGPEFLTYFQNEAQLDKSGLPSDRFFAERPEGSVSTLKIQRTQQEDSAVYLCASSPRGGPPDTQYFGPGTRLTVL.

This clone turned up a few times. The CDR3 coding sequence is TGTGCCAGCAGTACCCTGGGACAGGGCTATGGCTACACCTTC. This encodes CASSTLGQGYGYTF. This sequence joins TRBV6-5 and TRBJ1-2; 9 bases map to TRBD1. The trim removed 5 bases at V and 4 bases at J, leaving 5 bases unmatched. Germline CDR1 is MNHEY and CDR2 is SVGAGI. The CDR3 sequence is 14 residues long.

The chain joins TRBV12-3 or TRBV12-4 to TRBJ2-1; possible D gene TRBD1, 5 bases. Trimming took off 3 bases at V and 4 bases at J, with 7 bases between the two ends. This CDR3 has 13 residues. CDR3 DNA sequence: TGTGCCAGCAGTTTCCAGGGTTACAATGAGCAGTTCTTC. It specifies CASSFQGYNEQFF.